The 19 T cell receptor beta chains below were found in one sample sequenced in a study of technical replicates of blood from a few donors. The protocol was immunoSEQ multiplex PCR, while the TCRdb copy is restricted to in-frame clones and leaves out a portion. The sample yields tens of thousands of clones, approximately 94% seen once. The sequencing sample was made of T cells isolated from PBMCs. The receptors here all came from a human donor in good health.

The chain links TRBV2 to TRBJ1-1, with TRBD1 identical over 8 bases. The germline V gene encodes CDR1 SNHLY and CDR2 FYNNEI. J lost 5 bases, V lost 2 bases, and 16 bases had no gene match. This CDR3 has 18 residues. In DNA form, the CDR3 reads TGTGCCAGCAGTGAAAGAGGGGGGAACAGGGGGAAGAGGACTGAAGCTTTCTTT. Translating gives CASSERGGNRGKRTEAFF.

V usage is TRBV5-4 and J usage is TRBJ2-3; no definite D call. Looked up from germline, CDR1 is SGHNT and CDR2 is YYREEE (reference sequence). The CDR3 covers 15 residues. The ends were cut back, 1 base at V and 1 base at J, with 10 bases in the middle. The CDR3 sequence: CASSLRLSGTDTQYF. For the CDR3, the DNA is TGTGCCAGCAGCTTGCGGCTCAGCGGCACAGATACGCAGTATTTT.

J is TRBJ2-7 and V is TRBV5-1, with 8 positions matching TRBD1. Unmatched junction bases numbered 1, after V lost 2 bases and J lost 0 bases. Germline lookup yields CDR1 SGHRS and CDR2 YFSETQ. The CDR3 consists of 14 residues. In DNA, the CDR3 is TGCGCCAGCAGCTTTACAGGGGGCTCCTACGAGCAGTACTTC. Encoded protein: CASSFTGGSYEQYF.

The rearrangement links TRBV25-1 to TRBJ1-4; D unclear. CDR1 MGHDK and CDR2 SYGVNS come from the germline V gene. The CDR3 covers 15 residues. V lost 1 base, J lost 8 bases, and 14 bases lay in between. The CDR3 protein is CASSEWSDFGEKLFF. DNA of the CDR3: TGTGCCAGCAGTGAATGGTCGGACTTTGGCGAAAAACTGTTTTTT.

The chain uses TRBV7-9 and TRBJ1-1; D is perhaps TRBD1 (6 bases). CDR1 and CDR2 (germline): SEHNR, FQNEAQ (reference sequence). Deletions cut 0 bases from V and 4 bases from J, with 12 bases between. There are 15 residues in the CDR3. CDR3 region: CASSLAQGRITEAFF. CDR3 DNA: TGTGCCAGCAGCTTAGCGCAGGGGCGCATCACTGAAGCTTTCTTT.

The J gene is TRBJ2-3, the V gene TRBV9; 10 bases match TRBD2. The CDR3 consists of 18 residues. Trimming at V came to 0 bases and at J to 0 bases, leaving 7 bases not matched to a gene. The V gene's germline CDR1 is SGDLS and CDR2 YYNGEE. CDR3 sequence reads: CASSVGISGRKSTDTQYF. CDR3 nucleotide sequence: TGTGCCAGCAGCGTAGGAATTAGCGGGAGGAAAAGCACAGATACGCAGTATTTT. Combining the CDR3 with reference TRBV9 and TRBJ2-3 gives the whole variable domain DSGVTQTPKHLITATGQRVTLRCSPRSGDLSVYWYQQSLDQGLQFLIQYYNGEERAKGNILERFSAQQFPDLHSELNLSSLELGDSALYFCASSVGISGRKSTDTQYFGPGTRLTVL.

The chain is built from TRBV7-8 and TRBJ2-3, with TRBD2 identical over 10 bases. Trimming removed 3 bases from V and 0 bases from J; junction bases left unmatched: 9. Germline assignment: CDR1 SGHVS and CDR2 FQNEAQ. The CDR3 contains 18 residues. The chain's CDR3 is CASSFLSQTSGSTDTQYF. The DNA for the CDR3 is TGTGCCAGCAGCTTCTTATCCCAGACTAGCGGGAGCACAGATACGCAGTATTTT.

V is TRBV19 and J is TRBJ2-2; TRBD1 agrees at 7 bases. The V and J ends lost 6 bases and 7 bases, in that order; junction bases with no gene match: 14. Germline V gives CDR1 LNHDA, CDR2 SQIVND (reference sequence). The CDR3 has 16 amino acids. As DNA, the CDR3 is TGTGCCAGTAGAGATCGGGACAGAGACACGGTCGGGGAGCTGTTTTTT. Its translation is CASRDRDRDTVGELFF.

V is TRBV6-5 and J is TRBJ2-3; 11 bases line up with TRBD1. CDR3 size: 15 residues. The germline gives CDR1 MNHEY, CDR2 SVGAGI. J lost 4 bases, V lost 7 bases, and 7 bases had no gene match. In nucleotides, the CDR3 is TGTGCCAGCAAGACGGGACAGGGGGACTCAGATACGCAGTATTTT. It yields the protein CASKTGQGDSDTQYF.

The chain carries TRBV5-4 and TRBJ1-6; 9 positions agree with TRBD1. Germline assignment: CDR1 SGHNT and CDR2 YYREEE (reference sequence). The CDR3 runs to 14 residues. Trimming cost V 6 bases and J 14 bases; bases outside gene matches: 12. The DNA for the CDR3 is TGTGCCAGCACCGGACAGGGGCTGGATCAAACCCTCCACTTT. Translating gives CASTGQGLDQTLHF.

This clone has more than one count but fewer than ten. The chain is built from TRBV5-6 and TRBJ1-4; no definite D call. In germline, CDR1 is SGHDT, CDR2 YYEEEE. This CDR3 has 19 residues. Trimming stripped 4 bases from V and 7 bases from J, with 29 bases between. This CDR3 reads CASSTLRGWKSNGGEKLFF. Here the CDR3 DNA reads TGTGCCAGCAGCACCCTAAGAGGGTGGAAATCCAATGGCGGTGAAAAACTGTTTTTT.

CDR3 bases: TGTGCCAGCAGCTCCCGCGGTGCGGGGGTCACAGAGCAGTACTTC. It encodes CASSSRGAGVTEQYF. This chain links TRBV11-3 with TRBJ2-7; 7 bases line up with TRBD2. The CDR3 totals 15 residues. V lost 4 bases, J lost 7 bases, and 13 bases stayed unmatched. CDR1 and CDR2 (germline): SGHNT, YENEEA.

The chain is built from TRBV11-2 and TRBJ2-5; TRBD1 agrees at 9 bases. The V segment lost 3 bases and the J segment 4 bases; nucleotides outside the gene matches: 9. The germline V gene has CDR1 SGHAT and CDR2 FQNNGV. The CDR3 is 16 residues long. This CDR3 is CASSFLPGQGLETQYF. DNA of the CDR3: TGTGCCAGCAGCTTTCTTCCGGGACAGGGATTAGAGACCCAGTACTTC.

This chain connects TRBV28 to TRBJ1-4, with D perhaps matching TRBD1 (5 bases). This CDR3 contains 14 residues. Germline V lookup: CDR1 MDHEN, CDR2 SYDVKM. V lost 6 bases, J lost 8 bases, and 16 bases lay in between. In DNA, the CDR3 is TGTGCCAGCAGCACCGGGGCAGCGGGGGAAAAACTGTTTTTT. This translates into CASSTGAAGEKLFF.

The gene calls are TRBV30 and TRBJ2-1; 11 bases are shared with TRBD2. The CDR3 loop spans 14 amino acids. Germline-derived CDR1 and CDR2 are GTSNPN and SVGIG (reference sequence). J was trimmed by 4 bases and V by 5 bases; bases with no gene match: 4. The DNA of the CDR3 is TGTGCCTGGGCTCTAGCGGGGGGTTACAATGAGCAGTTCTTC. It is translated as CAWALAGGYNEQFF.

The chain couples TRBV2 to TRBJ1-5; D not certain. The CDR3 covers 15 residues. CDR1 and CDR2 from the germline V gene are SNHLY and FYNNEI. V was shortened by 5 bases and J by 10 bases, with 21 bases between the two germline ends. The CDR3 nucleotides read TGTGCCAGCAGTCCACTCGCGGGTTTATTGACCCCCCAGCATTTT. It translates to CASSPLAGLLTPQHF.

This clone has just a few counts. The chain employs TRBV28 and TRBJ1-3; D remains unclear. The CDR3 loop spans 17 amino acids. CDR1 is MDHEN, CDR2 SYDVKM, per germline. V lost 3 bases and J 2 bases, leaving 17 bases between the germline ends. The CDR3, as DNA: TGTGCCAGCAGTTTGAAGTATAGACTCCGCACTGGAAACACCATATATTTT. Its translation: CASSLKYRLRTGNTIYF.

J is TRBJ1-3 and V is TRBV5-1, with D unclear. Germline V lookup: CDR1 SGHRS, CDR2 YFSETQ. This CDR3 has 15 residues. The V and J ends lost 0 bases and 0 bases respectively, with 7 bases between them. CDR3 coding DNA: TGCGCCAGCAGCTTGGGGCTGAACTCTGGAAACACCATATATTTT. It translates to CASSLGLNSGNTIYF.

The J gene is TRBJ1-2, the V gene TRBV7-8, with D hard to call. Trimming removed 2 bases at V and 7 bases at J, with 11 bases between. The CDR3 extends over 13 amino acids. Germline V gives CDR1 SGHVS, CDR2 FQNEAQ. The CDR3 DNA follows: TGTGCCAGCAGCTTAACGAGGGAAGGTGGCTACACCTTC. Protein: CASSLTREGGYTF.